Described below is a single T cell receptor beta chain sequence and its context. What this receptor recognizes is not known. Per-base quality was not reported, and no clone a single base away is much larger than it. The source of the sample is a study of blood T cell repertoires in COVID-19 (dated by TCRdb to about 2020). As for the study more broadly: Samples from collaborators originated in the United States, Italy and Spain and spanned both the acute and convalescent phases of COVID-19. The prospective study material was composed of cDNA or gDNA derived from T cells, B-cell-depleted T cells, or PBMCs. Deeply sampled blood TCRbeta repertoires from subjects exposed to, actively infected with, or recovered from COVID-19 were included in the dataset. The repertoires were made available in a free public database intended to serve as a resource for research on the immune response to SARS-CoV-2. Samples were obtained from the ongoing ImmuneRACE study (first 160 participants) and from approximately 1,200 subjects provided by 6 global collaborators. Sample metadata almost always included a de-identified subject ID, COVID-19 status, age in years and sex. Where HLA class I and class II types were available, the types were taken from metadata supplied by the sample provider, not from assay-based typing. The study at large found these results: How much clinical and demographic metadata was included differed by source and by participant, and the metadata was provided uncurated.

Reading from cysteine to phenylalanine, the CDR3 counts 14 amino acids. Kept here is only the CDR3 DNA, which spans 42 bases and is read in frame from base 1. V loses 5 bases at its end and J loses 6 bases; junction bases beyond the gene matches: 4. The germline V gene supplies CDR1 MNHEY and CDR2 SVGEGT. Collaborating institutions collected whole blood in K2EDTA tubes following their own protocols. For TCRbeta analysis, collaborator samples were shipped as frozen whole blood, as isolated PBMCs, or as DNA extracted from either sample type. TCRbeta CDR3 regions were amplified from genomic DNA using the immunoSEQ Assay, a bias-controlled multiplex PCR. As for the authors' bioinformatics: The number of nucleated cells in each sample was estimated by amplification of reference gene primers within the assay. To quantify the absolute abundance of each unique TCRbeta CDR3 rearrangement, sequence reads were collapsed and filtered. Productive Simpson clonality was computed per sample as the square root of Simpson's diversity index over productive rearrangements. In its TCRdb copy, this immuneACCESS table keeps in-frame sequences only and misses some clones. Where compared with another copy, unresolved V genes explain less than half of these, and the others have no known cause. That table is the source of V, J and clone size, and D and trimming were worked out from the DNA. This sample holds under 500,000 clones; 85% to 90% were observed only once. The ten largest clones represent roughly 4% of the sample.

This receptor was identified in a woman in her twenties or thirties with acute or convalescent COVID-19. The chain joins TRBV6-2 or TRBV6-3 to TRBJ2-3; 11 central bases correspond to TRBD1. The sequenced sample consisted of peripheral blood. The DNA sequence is TGTGCCAGCAGTAGGGGACAGGGGGTGGATACGCAGTATTTT. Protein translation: CASSRGQGVDTQYF.